This T cell receptor beta chain is from a study of T cell repertoires in cytomegalovirus infection. Study-level findings and limits: CMV carriers having the relevant HLA were flagged by cumulative public TCR beta family frequency.

V shed 7 bases and J 8 bases; nucleotides not matched to a gene: 11. The CDR3 totals 14 residues. Germline lookup yields CDR1 MNHEY and CDR2 SMNVEV (reference sequence). This clonotype was recorded a few times. What it recognizes is unknown. One entry per CDR3 protein, called by TCRdb with MiXCR from the reads. The profile shows hundreds of thousands of distinct CDR3 sequences, around 32% of them singletons. The starting material was cultured CD8+ T cells from PBMCs, obtained from culture after CMV antigen stimulation. This TCR came from a human donor in good health (CMV status not recorded). Some clones in this sample may be carry-over from other donors' samples. The chain is built from TRBV27 and TRBJ2-1; 7 nucleotides agree with TRBD2. CDR3 sequence reads: CASTRGGGIHEQFF. Written as DNA, the CDR3 is TGTGCCAGCACCCGTGGGGGGGGAATCCATGAGCAGTTCTTC.